The 26 T cell receptor beta chains in this list originate from one sample, sequenced in a study of CD8 T cells in Susac syndrome (dated by TCRdb to between 2019 and 2020). Library construction relied on the immunoSEQ multiplex PCR assay. RNA was extracted using the RNeasy kit, and roughly 0.5 to 1 microgram was reverse transcribed with random hexamers. Through fastp at Q25 and MiXCR, TCRdb rebuilt clones from the public reads, retaining in-frame beta chains. Entries that share a CDR3 protein sequence are merged under the most common genes and DNA. Counted in this sample were around 150,000 distinct CDR3 sequences; 93% of them appeared once. The ten top clones hold just over 0.13% of the sample. The sequencing sample was made of CD4+ T cells from PBMCs. Receptor source: a human donor in good health.

The J gene is TRBJ1-2, the V gene TRBV5-1, with D perhaps TRBD1 (6 bases). Germline values: CDR1 SGHRS, CDR2 YFSETQ. Trimming left V 4 bases short and J 2 bases short, with 12 bases between. The CDR3 spans 14 residues. As DNA, the CDR3 is TGCGCCAGCAGCGCGGCCGGGACAAACTATGGCTACACCTTC. Residues: CASSAAGTNYGYTF.

J is TRBJ2-3 and V is TRBV30; 7 nucleotides match TRBD1. Germline V gene sequence: CDR1 GTSNPN, CDR2 SVGIG (reference sequence). The J segment lost 7 bases and the V segment lost 4 bases, leaving 8 bases of the junction unmatched. This CDR3 contains 13 residues. CDR3 loop: CAWTSQTGYTQYF. In DNA form, the CDR3 reads TGTGCCTGGACCTCCCAGACAGGGTATACGCAGTATTTT.

The chain couples TRBV7-3 to TRBJ1-1; D is possibly TRBD1 (5 bases). The ends were cut back, 5 bases at V and 0 bases at J, with 7 bases in the middle. Germline loops: CDR1 SGHTA, CDR2 FQGTGA. CDR3 length: 13 residues. CDR3 bases: TGTGCCAGCAGCCGACAGATGAACACTGAAGCTTTCTTT. This gives the protein CASSRQMNTEAFF.

This clonotype was seen once. The chain has TRBV9 and TRBJ2-1, with 7 bases that match TRBD1. CDR1 is SGDLS, CDR2 YYNGEE, per germline. The CDR3 consists of 14 residues. V dropped 3 bases and J dropped 8; count of bases not matched to a gene: 8. CDR3 loop: CASSGSGGVDEQFF. CDR3 sequence (DNA): TGTGCCAGCAGCGGGTCAGGGGGTGTGGATGAGCAGTTCTTC.

The rearrangement uses TRBV7-3 and TRBJ1-2; no clear D gene. Per the germline V gene, CDR1 is SGHTA and CDR2 is FQGTGA. The CDR3 consists of 13 residues. V was pared by 1 base and J by 8 bases, with 11 bases between. In DNA form, the CDR3 reads TGTGCCAGCAGCTTAAACGGGCAGGACGGCTACACCTTC. Amino acid sequence: CASSLNGQDGYTF. The full variable domain, its missing parts supplied by reference TRBV7-3 and TRBJ1-2, is GAGVSQTPSNKVTEKGKYVELRCDPISGHTALYWYRQSLGQGPEFLIYFQGTGAADDSGLPNDRFFAVRPEGSVSTLKIQRTERGDSAVYLCASSLNGQDGYTFGSGTRLTVV.

The V gene is TRBV20-1, the J gene TRBJ2-5; the D call may be TRBD1 or TRBD2 (6 bases each). V lost 7 bases and J lost 2, with 8 bases in between. The CDR3 has 11 amino acids. From germline, CDR1 is DFQATT and CDR2 SNEGSKA (reference sequence). The CDR3 reads CSGRGQETQYF. The CDR3 coding sequence is TGCAGTGGGAGGGGGCAAGAGACCCAGTACTTC.

This chain joins TRBV6-5 and TRBJ2-6; TRBD1 might be the D (6 bases). Germline V lookup: CDR1 MNHEY, CDR2 SVGAGI. V lost 7 bases and J 0 bases, leaving 19 bases between the germline ends. This CDR3 is 18 amino acids long. The CDR3 DNA is TGTGCCAGCACTTCCTCAGGGGTAGGAGCCTCTGGGGCCAACGTCCTGACTTTC. Protein sequence: CASTSSGVGASGANVLTF.

V usage is TRBV23-1 and J usage is TRBJ2-4; 7 bases line up with TRBD2. TRBV23-1 qualifies as an ORF whose function is uncertain. The ends lost 4 bases at V and 0 bases at J; junction bases unmatched: 3. The CDR3 is 15 amino acids. DNA of the CDR3: TGCGCCAGCAGTCGGCTAGCGGTAGCCAAAAACATTCAGTACTTC. Amino acid sequence: CASSRLAVAKNIQYF.

The chain uses TRBV4-2 and TRBJ2-1; TRBD1 matches 8 bases. The germline V gene has CDR1 LGHNA and CDR2 YNFKEQ. V lost 4 bases and J lost 5; bases outside the gene matches: 7. CDR3 length: 15 amino acids. The CDR3 spells CASSPGQGSHNEQFF. CDR3 coding DNA: TGTGCCAGCAGCCCTGGACAGGGCTCTCACAATGAGCAGTTCTTC.

The gene calls are TRBV20-1 and TRBJ2-3; TRBD2 agrees at 15 bases. The CDR3 has 18 amino acids. V dropped 0 bases and J dropped 3; count of bases not matched to a gene: 7. Germline V gene data show CDR1 as DFQATT and CDR2 as SNEGSKA (reference sequence). In nucleotides, the CDR3 is TGCAGTGCTAGAGACCCGGGACTAGCGGGGGGAGGAACAGATACGCAGTATTTT. Protein: CSARDPGLAGGGTDTQYF.

The V call is TRBV12-3 or TRBV12-4, the J call TRBJ1-6, with 7 positions matching TRBD1. Trimming at V came to 6 bases and at J to 10 bases, leaving 9 bases not matched to a gene. The CDR3 has 14 residues. CDR3 residues: CASSWTGLGSPLHF. CDR3 DNA: TGTGCCAGCAGCTGGACAGGTCTAGGGTCACCCCTCCACTTT.

The CDR3 region is CASSLVRAEAFF. DNA of the CDR3: TGTGCCAGCAGCTTGGTCAGGGCTGAAGCTTTCTTT. The chain uses TRBV7-2 and TRBJ1-1, with a possible D match to TRBD1 (5 bases). CDR1 is SGHTA, CDR2 FQGNSA, per germline. V lost 3 bases to trimming and J lost 6 bases, with 8 bases between them. This CDR3 comprises 12 residues.

The chain uses TRBV29-1 and TRBJ2-7; D perhaps matches TRBD2 (6 bases). V lost 1 base and J 6 bases, leaving 10 bases between the germline ends. The germline V gene encodes CDR1 SQVTM and CDR2 ANQGSEA. The CDR3 contains 12 residues. CDR3 protein: CSVEGGGTEQYF. Here the CDR3 DNA reads TGCAGCGTTGAAGGGGGAGGTACCGAGCAGTACTTC.

This sequence joins TRBV6-2 or TRBV6-3 and TRBJ1-2, with D hard to call. V lost 6 bases and J 4 bases, leaving 9 bases between the germline ends. This CDR3 is 12 amino acids long. Germline loops: CDR1 MNHEY, CDR2 SVGEGT. CDR3 bases: TGTGCCAGCAGGTCGACATTCTATGGCTACACCTTC. It yields the protein CASRSTFYGYTF.

The chain links TRBV19 to TRBJ1-5; possible D gene TRBD1, 6 bases. This CDR3 region has 15 residues. Per germline, CDR1 LNHDA and CDR2 SQIVND (reference sequence). V gave up 3 bases and J gave up 7 bases, with 16 bases separating them. In nucleotides, the CDR3 is TGTGCCAGTAGTATGGTGGCAGGGGCGCGGCAGCCCCAGCATTTT. Translation: CASSMVAGARQPQHF. The variable domain in full, with the rest retrieved from reference TRBV19 and TRBJ1-5, is DGGITQSPKYLFRKEGQNVTLSCEQNLNHDAMYWYRQDPGQGLRLIYYSQIVNDFQKGDIAEGYSVSREKKESFPLTVTSAQKNPTAFYLCASSMVAGARQPQHFGDGTRLSIL.

The V and J genes are TRBV5-1 and TRBJ2-5; D is uncertain. V lost 0 bases, J lost 5 bases, and 14 bases lay in between. The CDR3 has 15 residues. Germline CDR1 and CDR2: SGHRS and YFSETQ. The CDR3 DNA sequence: TGCGCCAGCAGCTTGGTGGGTTGGACCACTGAGACCCAGTACTTC. As protein: CASSLVGWTTETQYF.

The chain uses TRBV3-1 and TRBJ2-3; D gene unclear. V lost 1 base to trimming and J lost 2 bases, with 4 bases between them. The length of the CDR3 is 13 residues. CDR1 and CDR2 from the germline V gene are LGHDT and YNNKEL (reference sequence). CDR3: CASSQGATDTQYF. The CDR3 bases are TGTGCCAGCAGCCAAGGGGCCACAGATACGCAGTATTTT.

V usage is TRBV27 and J usage is TRBJ2-7; D gene uncertain. The CDR3 covers 13 residues. CDR1 is MNHEY, CDR2 SMNVEV, per germline (reference sequence). V lost 5 bases, J lost 2 bases, and 10 bases lay in between. CDR3: CASSLKGPYEQYF. In DNA form, the CDR3 reads TGTGCCAGCAGTCTAAAAGGACCCTACGAGCAGTACTTC.

In DNA, the CDR3 is TGTGCCAGCGCGGATGGGCGGGGGCCTGGGGGGAACATTCAGTACTTC. This gives the protein CASADGRGPGGNIQYF. The J gene is TRBJ2-4, the V gene TRBV21-1; no DNA check was done on the table's D call, TRBD1. TRBV21-1 is a known pseudogene. CDR3 size: 16 residues.

The chain joins TRBV7-9 to TRBJ1-1; 8 positions agree with TRBD1. The CDR3 loop spans 17 amino acids. V lost 1 base and J lost 3; bases outside the gene matches: 10. Germline CDR1 and CDR2: SEHNR and FQNEAQ (reference sequence). The CDR3 nucleotides are TGTGCCAGCAGCTTAGGATCAGGGGGCTATTCGGACACTGAAGCTTTCTTT. Protein product: CASSLGSGGYSDTEAFF.

DNA for the CDR3: TGTGCCATCAGTGGTACAGGGGGAGCAACCTACGAGCAGTACTTC. Translated, it gives CAISGTGGATYEQYF. This sequence joins TRBV10-3 and TRBJ2-7, with 8 bases aligning to TRBD1. The germline V gene encodes CDR1 ENHRY and CDR2 SYGVKD. The V segment lost 4 bases and the J segment 2 bases; nucleotides outside the gene matches: 7. This CDR3 region has 15 residues.

V is TRBV5-6 and J is TRBJ2-5; D call uncertain. This CDR3 has 11 amino acids. The germline CDR1 and CDR2 sequences are SGHDT and YYEEEE. V lost 1 base to trimming and J lost 6 bases, with 4 bases between them. CDR3 sequence: CASSLLKTQYF. The CDR3 DNA reads TGTGCCAGCAGCTTGTTGAAGACCCAGTACTTC. Drawing the rest from reference TRBV5-6 and TRBJ2-5, the complete variable domain is DAGVTQSPTHLIKTRGQQVTLRCSPKSGHDTVSWYQQALGQGPQFIFQYYEEEERQRGNFPDRFSGHQFPNYSSELNVNALLLGDSALYLCASSLLKTQYFGPGTRLLVL.

The chain links TRBV3-1 to TRBJ2-3; D remains ambiguous. V was cut by 1 base and J by 2 bases, with 10 bases left in between. Germline assignment: CDR1 LGHDT and CDR2 YNNKEL (reference sequence). The CDR3 loop spans 15 amino acids. CDR3 bases: TGTGCCAGCAGCCAAGGCAGGACCTACACAGATACGCAGTATTTT. Amino acid sequence: CASSQGRTYTDTQYF.

The V and J genes are TRBV20-1 and TRBJ2-2; D unclear. The CDR3 is made up of 13 amino acids. Germline lookup yields CDR1 DFQATT and CDR2 SNEGSKA (reference sequence). Between the trimmed V and J ends, which lost 0 bases and 5 bases, there was a span of 7 bases. This CDR3 is CSARDTRTGELFF. In nucleotides, the CDR3 is TGCAGTGCTAGAGATACCAGAACCGGGGAGCTGTTTTTT.

The rearrangement joins TRBV13 to TRBJ2-7; either TRBD1 or TRBD2 may supply D (7 bases each). Trimming cost V 5 bases and J 12 bases, with 17 bases left between them. From germline, CDR1 is PRHDT and CDR2 FYEKMQ (reference sequence). The CDR3 length is 12 residues. CDR3 region: CASSRKSGGVYF. The CDR3 bases are TGTGCCAGCAGCCGAAAATCAGGGGGGGTGTACTTC. Together with reference TRBV13 and TRBJ2-7, the CDR3 gives the full variable domain: AAGVIQSPRHLIKEKRETATLKCYPIPRHDTVYWYQQGPGQDPQFLISFYEKMQSDKGSIPDRFSAQQFSDYHSELNMSSLELGDSALYFCASSRKSGGVYFGPGTRLTVT.

The chain uses TRBV7-9 and TRBJ2-3; 9 bases match TRBD2. The CDR3 extends over 15 amino acids. Per the germline V gene, CDR1 is SEHNR and CDR2 is FQNEAQ (reference sequence). V was pared by 6 bases and J by 6 bases, with 10 bases of the junction left unmatched. The CDR3 DNA follows: TGTGCCAGCAGACCCCCGGGCCTAGCGGGGGATACGCAGTATTTT. This encodes CASRPPGLAGDTQYF.